Following are 6 T cell receptor beta chains from one sample sequenced in a study of blood T cell repertoires in COVID-19. Only in-frame clones appear in the TCRdb table, and some are missing; sequencing was by immunoSEQ multiplex PCR. The table has around 50,000 clones, over 80% seen once. The sequenced material came from peripheral blood. The source is a woman in her sixties with acute or convalescent COVID-19.

This chain uses TRBV4-1 with TRBJ1-2; D may be TRBD1 (5 bases). Between the trimmed V and J ends, which lost 2 bases and 4 bases, there was a span of 20 bases. Germline CDR1 and CDR2: MGHRA and YSYEKL. CDR3 length: 17 amino acids. The CDR3 reads CASSQPRQHPAPYGYTF. The CDR3 DNA reads TGCGCCAGCAGCCAACCGAGACAGCACCCAGCCCCCTATGGCTACACCTTC.

J is TRBJ2-1 and V is TRBV10-2, with D perhaps matching TRBD2 (7 bases). Germline values: CDR1 WSHSY, CDR2 SAAADI. V lost 10 bases, J lost 4 bases, and 17 bases lay in between. This CDR3 comprises 14 residues. CDR3 bases: TGCGCCATCCAAAGGGGGGGCAGTTACAATGAGCAGTTCTTC. This gives the protein CAIQRGGSYNEQFF.

V usage is TRBV30 and J usage is TRBJ2-5; perhaps TRBD1 as D (5 bases). The CDR3 covers 11 residues. With 4 bases removed from V and 4 bases from J, the gap between germline ends came to 7 bases. Germline V gene sequence: CDR1 GTSNPN, CDR2 SVGIG (reference sequence). The CDR3 region has the DNA TGTGCCTGGACAAGGGGAGAGACCCAGTACTTC. As protein: CAWTRGETQYF.

This clone was found once. This chain uses TRBV6-5 with TRBJ1-2; no definite D call. This CDR3 has 14 amino acids. V lost 5 bases and J lost 2, with 12 bases in between. CDR1 is MNHEY and CDR2 is SVGAGI in the germline V gene. In nucleotides, the CDR3 is TGTGCCAGCAGTCCAACGACATGGAACTATGGCTACACCTTC. Encoded protein: CASSPTTWNYGYTF.

The chain couples TRBV6-5 to TRBJ2-2, with TRBD1 matching 7 bases. CDR1 MNHEY and CDR2 SVGAGI come from the germline V gene. This CDR3 is built from 15 residues. Trimming cost V 6 bases and J 13 bases; bases outside gene matches: 17. In DNA form, the CDR3 reads TGTGCCAGCAGAAAAAACCGGGACAGAAGCGGAGGGCTGTTTTTT. It translates to CASRKNRDRSGGLFF.

V gene TRBV5-1 combines with J gene TRBJ1-4; TRBD1 matches at 8 bases. The germline gives CDR1 SGHRS, CDR2 YFSETQ. The CDR3 spans 15 residues. With 4 bases clipped from V and 8 bases from J, the junction kept 10 bases outside the gene matches. This CDR3 is CASSAQGQGVEKLFF. As DNA, the CDR3 is TGCGCCAGCAGCGCCCAAGGACAGGGCGTGGAAAAACTGTTTTTT.